This T cell receptor beta chain originates from a study of T cells in tuberculosis. On the study more broadly: This South African cohort compared adolescents with or without latent tuberculosis against adults with active tuberculosis. PBMC were archived before or within 7 days of starting treatment.

The CDR3 is 14 amino acids. V was pared by 4 bases and J by 3 bases, with 12 bases between. Per germline, CDR1 LNHDA and CDR2 SQIVND (reference sequence). The time point is: new active TB diagnosis, blood taken before or within 7 days of starting treatment. Included patients were adults of at least 18, HIV-seronegative, South African. Unsorted cryopreserved PBMC were sequenced, averaging around 100,000 T cells per clinical donor. The data were produced by immunoSEQ multiplex PCR, yet TCRdb's version contains in-frame clones alone and is incomplete. The sample consists of about 35,000 clones, around 90% of them appearing once.

The sequence was obtained from an adult with tuberculosis. The chain is built from TRBV19 and TRBJ1-1; D call uncertain. The source was PBMCs, collected at tuberculosis diagnosis. CDR3 in DNA: TGTGCCAGTAGTAAACCCGGAGGGTACACTGAAGCTTTCTTT. Its translation: CASSKPGGYTEAFF.